This TCR beta chain was obtained from a study of blood T cells in healthy people across ages. Study conclusions and caveats: Versus aged donors, long-lived donors had higher diversity and more naive CD4+ cells. Shifts in expanded clonotypes may have been confounded by donor CMV status, which was unknown.

Next came a second PCR, run for about 7 to 12 cycles, which used a sample-barcoded 5' primer along with a J-beta primer mix. Each cDNA molecule, via a template-switch adaptor with 12 random nucleotides, was tagged. TCRdb called the 5' RACE reads again in MiXCR, with one record for every CDR3 protein. Of approximately 1.5 million distinct CDR3 sequences listed, 40% to 45% were seen once; the top ten hold more than 4%. In the case of this clonotype: Its antigen is still unknown.

Germline CDR1 and CDR2: MNHEY and SVGEGT. The CDR3 covers 13 residues. V usage is TRBV6-2 or TRBV6-3 and J usage is TRBJ2-1; 7 positions match TRBD2. The DNA matches TRBJ2-7 better at its end, which makes the J call doubtful. The specimen was blood. This clonotype was sampled from a woman between 18 and 30 years old in good health. CDR3 amino acids: CASRWTSFHEQYF. The CDR3 DNA reads as TGTGCCAGCAGATGGACTAGTTTCCACGAGCAGTACTTC.